This is a list of T cell receptor beta chains from one sample in a study of cytomegalovirus exposure and HLA in healthy donors. Profiling relied on immunoSEQ multiplex PCR, and the TCRdb table lists in-frame clones only, not all of them. The table has some 150,000 clones, 80% seen once; the top ten hold roughly 2.2%. Sequenced input: PBMCs. The receptor set was obtained from a young man in good health and CMV-seronegative. CDR3s include the opening cysteine and the closing phenylalanine or tryptophan. Each record gives: D gene, V gene, clone size, J gene, CDR3 protein, CDR3 DNA. The D gene is left open where the match is weak. Size is omitted from some rows. Given values are once, few, many or a class for expanded clones.

d_call: -
v_call: TRBV7-6
clone_size: -
j_call: TRBJ2-7
cdr3_aa: CASSTYPVQGVFGYF
cdr3_nt: TGTGCCAGCAGCACTTATCCGGTCCAGGGTGTATTCGGATACTTC

d_call: -
v_call: TRBV19
clone_size: -
j_call: TRBJ1-5
cdr3_aa: CASSIGGGSNQPQHF
cdr3_nt: TGTGCCAGTAGTATAGGGGGGGGCTCCAATCAGCCCCAGCATTTT

d_call: -
v_call: TRBV6-6
clone_size: -
j_call: TRBJ2-6
cdr3_aa: CASSFAAPSGANVLTF
cdr3_nt: TGTGCCAGCAGTTTCGCGGCCCCCTCTGGGGCCAACGTCCTGACTTTC

d_call: TRBD1
v_call: TRBV9
clone_size: once
j_call: TRBJ2-5
cdr3_aa: CASSVGQGGVWETQYF
cdr3_nt: TGTGCCAGCAGCGTCGGACAGGGAGGCGTGTGGGAGACCCAGTACTTC

d_call: -
v_call: TRBV5-1
clone_size: few
j_call: TRBJ2-5
cdr3_aa: CASSFTIGARETQYF
cdr3_nt: TGCGCCAGCAGCTTCACGATAGGGGCCAGGGAGACCCAGTACTTC

d_call: TRBD1
v_call: TRBV28
clone_size: -
j_call: TRBJ1-2
cdr3_aa: CASSEDRGWGANYGYTF
cdr3_nt: TGTGCCAGCAGTGAGGACAGGGGATGGGGAGCTAACTATGGCTACACCTTC

d_call: TRBD1
v_call: TRBV15
clone_size: -
j_call: TRBJ1-1
cdr3_aa: CATSRRPGTVDTEAFF
cdr3_nt: TGTGCCACCAGCAGAAGACCCGGGACAGTGGACACTGAAGCTTTCTTT

d_call: -
v_call: TRBV28
clone_size: -
j_call: TRBJ1-2
cdr3_aa: CASRAVNYGYTF
cdr3_nt: TGTGCCAGCAGGGCCGTTAACTATGGCTACACCTTC

d_call: -
v_call: TRBV6-5
clone_size: -
j_call: TRBJ1-2
cdr3_aa: CASSPRGLWGYGYTF
cdr3_nt: TGTGCCAGCAGTCCTCGAGGGCTGTGGGGCTATGGCTACACCTTC

d_call: -
v_call: TRBV18
clone_size: -
j_call: TRBJ1-3
cdr3_aa: CASSPRLVVSGNTIYF
cdr3_nt: TGTGCCAGCTCACCCCGATTGGTAGTCTCTGGAAACACCATATATTTT

d_call: TRBD1
v_call: TRBV28
clone_size: -
j_call: TRBJ2-7
cdr3_aa: CASSPPQGQGTVTSYEQYF
cdr3_nt: TGTGCCAGCAGTCCCCCCCAGGGACAGGGGACCGTTACCTCCTACGAGCAGTACTTC

d_call: TRBD1
v_call: TRBV4-1
clone_size: -
j_call: TRBJ2-1
cdr3_aa: CASSQDAGQGSYEQFF
cdr3_nt: TGCGCCAGCAGCCAAGACGCGGGACAGGGGTCATATGAGCAGTTCTTC

d_call: TRBD1
v_call: TRBV2
clone_size: -
j_call: TRBJ1-5
cdr3_aa: CASSEDRGGWQPQHF
cdr3_nt: TGTGCCAGCAGTGAAGACAGGGGTGGGTGGCAGCCCCAGCATTTT

d_call: -
v_call: TRBV2
clone_size: -
j_call: TRBJ1-1
cdr3_aa: CASSVQETEAFF
cdr3_nt: TGTGCCAGCAGTGTTCAAGAGACTGAAGCTTTCTTT